The rows below give T cell receptor beta chains drawn from one sample of a study of T cell changes during pregnancy in multiple sclerosis. The protocol was immunoSEQ multiplex PCR, while the TCRdb copy is restricted to in-frame clones and leaves out a portion. Of tens of thousands of clones in the sample, 90% to 95% are singletons; the top ten hold more than 2%. The source material was peripheral blood, sampled in the second trimester of pregnancy. All receptors come from a female donor with multiple sclerosis, enrolled in a pregnancy study. Both conserved end residues are part of each CDR3. Each record gives: D gene, J gene, V gene, CDR3 length, clone size, CDR3 protein, CDR3 DNA. The D gene is left open where the match is weak. Rows may omit the clone size; those that give it use once, few, many or a size class.

. | TRBJ2-7 | TRBV7-9 | 15 | . | CASSSPGGAHYEQYF | TGTGCCAGCAGCTCCCCTGGGGGGGCCCACTACGAGCAGTACTTC
. | TRBJ2-7 | TRBV18 | 16 | . | CASSTPTGKSSYEQYF | TGTGCCAGCTCAACCCCGACAGGAAAGAGCTCCTACGAGCAGTACTTC
. | TRBJ2-2 | TRBV18 | 16 | . | CASSLIPRENSGELFF | TGTGCCAGCTCACTGATCCCACGGGAAAACTCCGGGGAGCTGTTTTTT
. | TRBJ1-2 | TRBV6-6 | 14 | . | CASSYSGAQHGYTF | TGTGCCAGCAGTTACTCGGGAGCTCAGCATGGCTACACCTTC
TRBD2 | TRBJ2-1 | TRBV27 | 14 | . | CASSFLAGALEQFF | TGTGCCAGCAGTTTCCTAGCGGGGGCGCTCGAGCAGTTCTTC
. | TRBJ2-1 | TRBV19 | 21 | . | CASSIGYSRQGLNLRRYEQFF | TGTGCCAGTAGTATAGGGTACAGTCGGCAGGGATTAAATCTACGACGTTATGAGCAGTTCTTC
TRBD1 | TRBJ1-5 | TRBV27 | 15 | . | CASGPTGVLNQPQHF | TGTGCCAGCGGACCGACAGGGGTTTTAAATCAGCCCCAGCATTTT
TRBD1 | TRBJ1-1 | TRBV11-2 | 18 | . | CASSLRDREGWIGTEAFF | TGTGCCAGCAGCTTACGGGACAGGGAGGGATGGATTGGCACTGAAGCTTTCTTT
. | TRBJ2-2 | TRBV11-2 | 13 | . | CASSFQNPGELFF | TGTGCCAGCAGCTTCCAGAACCCCGGGGAGCTGTTTTTT
. | TRBJ1-5 | TRBV6-1 | 13 | . | CASAASGNQPQHF | TGTGCCAGCGCGGCCTCAGGCAATCAGCCCCAGCATTTT
. | TRBJ2-2 | TRBV5-1 | 16 | . | CASSLVSGENTGELFF | TGCGCCAGCAGCTTGGTGTCAGGGGAGAACACCGGGGAGCTGTTTTTT
TRBD1 | TRBJ2-7 | TRBV7-8 | 14 | . | CASSPEDRTYEQYF | TGTGCCAGCAGCCCAGAGGACAGGACCTACGAGCAGTACTTC
TRBD1 | TRBJ2-3 | TRBV11-3 | 14 | . | CASSADRGTDTQYF | TGTGCCAGCAGCGCCGACAGGGGCACAGATACGCAGTATTTT
TRBD1 | TRBJ2-2 | TRBV5-1 | 15 | . | CASSTGQGNTGELFF | TGCGCCAGCAGCACCGGACAGGGTAACACCGGGGAGCTGTTTTTT
. | TRBJ1-2 | TRBV13 | 15 | . | CASSLEQGYNYGYTF | TGTGCCAGCAGCTTGGAGCAGGGATATAACTATGGCTACACCTTC
TRBD1 | TRBJ2-7 | TRBV7-3 | 20 | . | CASSLDLRGQAKSLSYEQYF | TGTGCCAGCAGCCTCGACCTCCGGGGACAGGCAAAAAGCCTCTCCTACGAGCAGTACTTC
. | TRBJ1-4 | TRBV11-2 | 15 | . | CASSRSRSGNEKLFF | TGTGCCAGCAGCCGATCGAGGAGTGGGAATGAAAAACTGTTTTTT
TRBD1 | TRBJ2-3 | TRBV18 | 16 | . | CASSPKSTGVTDTQYF | TGTGCCAGCTCACCTAAATCGACAGGGGTCACAGATACGCAGTATTTT
TRBD1 | TRBJ1-5 | TRBV27 | 15 | . | CASSPTDRGGQPQHF | TGTGCCAGCAGTCCGACTGACAGGGGCGGGCAGCCCCAGCATTTT
. | TRBJ1-2 | TRBV5-1 | 14 | . | CASSLGRGDYGYTF | TGCGCCAGCAGCTTGGGGCGGGGGGACTATGGCTACACCTTC
. | TRBJ1-2 | TRBV5-6 | 14 | . | CASSLRGVSYGYTF | TGTGCCAGCAGCTTGCGGGGGGTAAGCTATGGCTACACCTTC
. | TRBJ2-7 | TRBV20-1 | 11 | . | CSAAISYEQYF | TGCAGTGCAGCTATATCCTACGAGCAGTACTTC
TRBD1 | TRBJ2-7 | TRBV15 | 15 | . | CATMRPGTGLHEQYF | TGTGCCACCATGAGACCCGGGACAGGTCTCCACGAGCAGTACTTC
. | TRBJ2-5 | TRBV21-1 | 16 | . | CASSPLAVKAQETQYF | TGTGCCAGCAGCCCCCTAGCGGTGAAAGCTCAAGAGACCCAGTACTTC
. | TRBJ1-5 | TRBV11-2 | 12 | . | CASSPPGQPQHF | TGTGCCAGCAGCCCCCCGGGTCAGCCCCAGCATTTT
. | TRBJ2-5 | TRBV10-2 | 16 | . | CASSELGEAGGETQYF | TGCGCCAGCAGTGAGTTGGGAGAGGCAGGGGGGGAGACCCAGTACTTC
TRBD2 | TRBJ2-3 | TRBV2 | 14 | . | CASRTSGSTDTQYF | TGTGCCAGCCGGACTAGCGGGAGCACAGATACGCAGTATTTT
. | TRBJ1-2 | TRBV5-1 | 15 | . | CASSWGGRPGDGYTF | TGCGCCAGCAGCTGGGGGGGCCGCCCCGGTGACGGCTACACCTTC
. | TRBJ1-2 | TRBV2 | 12 | . | CASSVDSYGYTF | TGTGCCAGCAGTGTGGACAGCTACGGCTACACCTTC
. | TRBJ1-1 | TRBV4-1 | 14 | . | CASSQGELDTEAFF | TGCGCCAGCAGCCAAGGAGAATTGGACACTGAAGCTTTCTTT
. | TRBJ1-1 | TRBV11-2 | 15 | few | CASSQDTYGNTEAFF | TGTGCCAGCAGCCAAGACACTTACGGGAACACTGAAGCTTTCTTT
. | TRBJ2-1 | TRBV5-5 | 15 | . | CASSLAAGNYNEQFF | TGTGCCAGCAGCTTGGCGGCAGGGAATTACAATGAGCAGTTCTTC
. | TRBJ2-6 | TRBV2 | 15 | . | CASWAGNSGANVLTF | TGTGCCAGCTGGGCGGGGAACTCTGGGGCCAACGTCCTGACTTTC
TRBD2 | TRBJ2-5 | TRBV5-1 | 14 | once | CASSMSGSKETQYF | TGCGCCAGCAGCATGAGCGGGAGTAAAGAGACCCAGTACTTC
TRBD2 | TRBJ2-5 | TRBV5-1 | 15 | . | CASSLEGGIQETQYF | TGCGCCAGCAGCTTGGAGGGAGGGATACAAGAGACCCAGTACTTC
TRBD1 | TRBJ1-1 | TRBV4-1 | 17 | . | CASSQHQTGGVNTEAFF | TGCGCCAGCAGCCAACATCAGACAGGGGGGGTGAACACTGAAGCTTTCTTT
. | TRBJ1-5 | TRBV2 | 11 | . | CASSLNQPQHF | TGTGCCAGCAGCCTCAATCAGCCCCAGCATTTT
. | TRBJ1-1 | TRBV23-1 | 15 | . | CASSHRAGPGTEAFF | TGCGCCAGCAGTCATCGGGCGGGCCCGGGCACTGAAGCTTTCTTT
. | TRBJ2-5 | TRBV6-5 | 11 | . | CASSSQETQYF | TGTGCCAGCAGTTCCCAGGAGACCCAGTACTTC
. | TRBJ1-1 | TRBV7-9 | 11 | . | CASEGPTGAFF | TGTGCCAGCGAAGGACCGACGGGGGCTTTCTTT
. | TRBJ1-1 | TRBV11-2 | 12 | . | CASTLGREEAFF | TGTGCCAGCACCCTTGGGCGAGAAGAAGCTTTCTTT
. | TRBJ1-1 | TRBV11-2 | 14 | . | CASSLVLGGTEAFF | TGTGCCAGCAGCTTGGTTCTTGGCGGCACTGAAGCTTTCTTT
. | TRBJ1-2 | TRBV2 | 16 | . | CASSEFRGSPNYGYTF | TGTGCCAGCAGTGAATTTCGGGGTTCCCCTAACTATGGCTACACCTTC
. | TRBJ1-1 | TRBV6-6 | 15 | . | CASNRPGKRNTEAFF | TGTGCCAGCAACCGACCAGGTAAGAGGAACACTGAAGCTTTCTTT
. | TRBJ2-3 | TRBV27 | 16 | . | CASSPNGVRTTDTQYF | TGTGCCAGCAGTCCGAACGGAGTAAGAACCACAGATACGCAGTATTTT
TRBD1 | TRBJ2-5 | TRBV5-4 | 15 | . | CASSQQQGRQETQYF | TGTGCCAGCAGCCAACAACAGGGGCGGCAAGAGACCCAGTACTTC
. | TRBJ1-1 | TRBV19 | 13 | . | CASRDTLNTEAFF | TGTGCCAGTAGGGACACACTGAACACTGAAGCTTTCTTT
. | TRBJ2-2 | TRBV11-2 | 12 | . | CASSLDSGELFF | TGTGCCAGCAGCTTAGACTCCGGGGAGCTGTTTTTT
. | TRBJ1-2 | TRBV7-8 | 13 | . | CASSHRVSEGYTF | TGTGCCAGCAGCCACAGGGTTTCAGAGGGCTACACCTTC
. | TRBJ1-1 | TRBV5-4 | 12 | . | CASSSTDTEAFF | TGTGCCAGCAGCTCGACAGACACTGAAGCTTTCTTT
. | TRBJ2-5 | TRBV7-9 | 14 | . | CASSLVPEMETQYF | TGTGCCAGCAGCTTAGTGCCGGAGATGGAGACCCAGTACTTC
. | TRBJ2-3 | TRBV6-5 | 10 | . | CASTPLWRSF | TGTGCCAGCACCCCACTTTGGAGGTCCTTT
. | TRBJ2-3 | TRBV6-4 | 15 | . | CASSVFGGPTDTQYF | TGTGCCAGCAGTGTGTTCGGGGGGCCTACAGATACGCAGTATTTT
. | TRBJ1-1 | TRBV5-1 | 14 | . | CASSLGGGSTEAFF | TGCGCCAGCAGCTTGGGGGGGGGAAGCACTGAAGCTTTCTTT
TRBD2 | TRBJ2-3 | TRBV7-9 | 18 | . | CASSLDWTSGGSGDTQYF | TGTGCCAGCAGTCTCGACTGGACTAGCGGGGGCTCGGGGGATACGCAGTATTTT